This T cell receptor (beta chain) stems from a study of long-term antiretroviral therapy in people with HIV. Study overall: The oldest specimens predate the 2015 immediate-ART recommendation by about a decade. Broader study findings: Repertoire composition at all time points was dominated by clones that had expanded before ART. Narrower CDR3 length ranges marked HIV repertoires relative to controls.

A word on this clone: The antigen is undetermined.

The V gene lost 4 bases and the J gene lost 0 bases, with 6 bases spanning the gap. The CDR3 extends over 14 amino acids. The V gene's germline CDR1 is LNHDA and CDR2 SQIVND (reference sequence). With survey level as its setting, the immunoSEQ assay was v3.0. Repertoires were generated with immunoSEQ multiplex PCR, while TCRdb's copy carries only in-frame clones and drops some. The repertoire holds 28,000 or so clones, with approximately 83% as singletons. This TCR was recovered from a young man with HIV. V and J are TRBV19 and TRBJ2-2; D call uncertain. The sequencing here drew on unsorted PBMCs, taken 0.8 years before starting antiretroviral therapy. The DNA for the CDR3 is TGTGCCAGTAGTACCGACGCGAACACCGGGGAGCTGTTTTTT. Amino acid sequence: CASSTDANTGELFF.